This TCR beta chain was retrieved from a study of cytomegalovirus exposure and HLA in healthy donors. Turning to the study itself: About 85 million unique TCRs from HLA-typed donors were held in an early release of data.

The PCR ran on 60 Vbeta and 13 Jbeta primers. TCRdb keeps only in-frame clones here, not all; method: immunoSEQ multiplex PCR. This sample contains 150,000 to 200,000 clones. Deletions cut 4 bases from V and 5 bases from J, with 11 bases between. Per germline, CDR1 LNHDA and CDR2 SQIVND (reference sequence). The CDR3 is 13 residues long. General study points: The analysis excluded some indistinguishable V segments, including TRBV6-2 and TRBV6-3.

For this clone: Its target is unknown.

This chain connects TRBV19 to TRBJ1-1; D perhaps matches TRBD1 (6 bases). The specimen was PBMCs. This TCR was sampled from a boy aged 5-17 years in good health and CMV-seronegative. The CDR3 reads CASSNTGKTEAFF. The CDR3, as DNA: TGTGCCAGTAGTAATACAGGGAAAACTGAAGCTTTCTTT.